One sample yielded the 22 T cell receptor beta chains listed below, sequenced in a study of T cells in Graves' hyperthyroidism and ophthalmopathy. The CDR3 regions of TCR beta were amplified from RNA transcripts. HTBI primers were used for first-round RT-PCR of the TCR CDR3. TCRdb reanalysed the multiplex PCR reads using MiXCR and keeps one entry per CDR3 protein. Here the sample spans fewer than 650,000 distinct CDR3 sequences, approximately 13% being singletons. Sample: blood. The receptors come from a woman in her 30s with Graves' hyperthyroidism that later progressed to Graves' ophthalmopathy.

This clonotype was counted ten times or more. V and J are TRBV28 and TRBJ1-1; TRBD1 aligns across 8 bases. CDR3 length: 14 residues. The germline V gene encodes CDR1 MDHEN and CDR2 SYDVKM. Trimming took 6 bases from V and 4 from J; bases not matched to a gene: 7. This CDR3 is CASSSGGAGTEAFF. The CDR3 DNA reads TGTGCCAGCAGCTCAGGGGGCGCAGGCACTGAAGCTTTCTTT. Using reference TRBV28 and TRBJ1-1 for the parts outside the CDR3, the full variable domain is DVKVTQSSRYLVKRTGEKVFLECVQDMDHENMFWYRQDPGLGLRLIYFSYDVKMKEKGDIPEGYSVSREKKERFSLILESASTNQTSMYLCASSSGGAGTEAFFGQGTRLTVV.

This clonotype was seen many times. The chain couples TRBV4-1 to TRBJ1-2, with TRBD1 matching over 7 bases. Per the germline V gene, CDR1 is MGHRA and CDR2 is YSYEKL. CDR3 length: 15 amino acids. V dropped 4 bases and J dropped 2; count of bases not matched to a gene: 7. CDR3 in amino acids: CASSRTGEINYGYTF. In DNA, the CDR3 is TGCGCCAGCAGCCGAACAGGGGAAATAAACTATGGCTACACCTTC.

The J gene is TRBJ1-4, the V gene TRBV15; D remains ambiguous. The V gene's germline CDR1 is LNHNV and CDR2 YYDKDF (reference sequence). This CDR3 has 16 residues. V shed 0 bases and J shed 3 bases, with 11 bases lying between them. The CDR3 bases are TGTGCCACCAGCAGAGATCCCCCCACGGCTAATGAAAAACTGTTTTTT. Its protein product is CATSRDPPTANEKLFF.

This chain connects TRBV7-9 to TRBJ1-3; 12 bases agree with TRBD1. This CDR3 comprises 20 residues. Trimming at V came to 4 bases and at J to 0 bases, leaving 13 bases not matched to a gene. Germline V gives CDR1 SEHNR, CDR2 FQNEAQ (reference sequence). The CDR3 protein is CASSSINRDRGQSSGNTIYF. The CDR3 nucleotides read TGTGCCAGCAGCTCGATCAACCGGGACAGGGGGCAAAGCTCTGGAAACACCATATATTTT. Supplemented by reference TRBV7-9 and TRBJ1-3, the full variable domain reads DTGVSQNPRHKITKRGQNVTFRCDPISEHNRLYWYRQTLGQGPEFLTYFQNEAQLEKSRLLSDRFSAERPKGSFSTLEIQRTEQGDSAMYLCASSSINRDRGQSSGNTIYFGEGSWLTVV.

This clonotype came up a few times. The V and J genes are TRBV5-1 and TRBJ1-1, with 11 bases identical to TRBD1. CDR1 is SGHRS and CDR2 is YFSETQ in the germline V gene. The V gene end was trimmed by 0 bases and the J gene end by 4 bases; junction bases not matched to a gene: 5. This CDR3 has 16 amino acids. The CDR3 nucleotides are TGCGCCAGCAGCTTGGGATTGGGACAGGGGGGCACTGAAGCTTTCTTT. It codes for CASSLGLGQGGTEAFF.

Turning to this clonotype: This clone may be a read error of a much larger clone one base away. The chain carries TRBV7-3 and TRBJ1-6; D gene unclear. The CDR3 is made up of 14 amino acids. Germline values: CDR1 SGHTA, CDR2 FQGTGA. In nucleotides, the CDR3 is TGTGCCAGCAGCTTAAACTCCATTAATCCACCCCTCCACTTT. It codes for CASSLNSINPPLHF.

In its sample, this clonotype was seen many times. CDR3 region: CASSLRQVNTEAFF. Here the CDR3 DNA reads TGTGCCAGCAGCTTAAGACAGGTGAACACTGAAGCTTTCTTT. The chain employs TRBV7-9 and TRBJ1-1; D possibly corresponds to TRBD1 (6 bases). The CDR3 covers 14 residues. CDR1 SEHNR and CDR2 FQNEAQ come from the germline V gene (reference sequence). Trimming took 2 bases from V and 0 from J, leaving 7 bases between them.

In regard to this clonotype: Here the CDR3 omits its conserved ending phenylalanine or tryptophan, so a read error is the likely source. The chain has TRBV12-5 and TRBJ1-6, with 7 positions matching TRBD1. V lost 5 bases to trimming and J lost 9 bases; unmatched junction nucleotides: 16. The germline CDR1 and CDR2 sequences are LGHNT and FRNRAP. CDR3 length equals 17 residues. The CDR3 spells CASGPQNPDRHFSPLHL. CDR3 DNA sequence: TGTGCTAGTGGTCCGCAAAACCCGGACAGGCACTTTTCACCCCTCCACCTT.

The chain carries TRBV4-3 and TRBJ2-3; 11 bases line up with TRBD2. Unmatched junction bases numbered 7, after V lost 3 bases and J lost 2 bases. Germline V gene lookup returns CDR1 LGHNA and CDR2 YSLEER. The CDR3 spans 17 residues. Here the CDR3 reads CASSHQPGLADTDTQYF. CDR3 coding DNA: TGCGCCAGCAGCCATCAACCGGGACTAGCGGACACAGATACGCAGTATTTT.

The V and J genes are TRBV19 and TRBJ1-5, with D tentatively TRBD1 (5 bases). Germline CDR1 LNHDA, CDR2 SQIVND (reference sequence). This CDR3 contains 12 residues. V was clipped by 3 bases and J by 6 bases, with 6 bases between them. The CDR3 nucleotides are TGTGCCAGTAGTATCCAGGGTCAGCCCCAGCATTTT. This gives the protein CASSIQGQPQHF.

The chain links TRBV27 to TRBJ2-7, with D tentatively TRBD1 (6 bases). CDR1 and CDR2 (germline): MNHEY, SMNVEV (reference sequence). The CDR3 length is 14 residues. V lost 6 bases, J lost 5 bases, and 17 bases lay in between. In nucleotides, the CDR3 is TGTGCCAGCAGGGTAGGTACAGGGCCGAACGAGCAGTACTTC. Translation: CASRVGTGPNEQYF.

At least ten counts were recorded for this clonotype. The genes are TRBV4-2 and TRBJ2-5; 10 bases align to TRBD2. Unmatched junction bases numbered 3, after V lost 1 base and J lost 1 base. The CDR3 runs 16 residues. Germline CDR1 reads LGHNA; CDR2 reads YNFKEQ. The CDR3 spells CASSQARTSGQETQYF. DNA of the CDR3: TGTGCCAGCAGCCAAGCTCGGACTAGCGGCCAAGAGACCCAGTACTTC.

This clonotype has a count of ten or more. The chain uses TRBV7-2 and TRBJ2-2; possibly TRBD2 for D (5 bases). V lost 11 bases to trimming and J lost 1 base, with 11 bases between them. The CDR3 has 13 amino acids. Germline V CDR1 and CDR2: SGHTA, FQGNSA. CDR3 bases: TGTGCCGGACCGGAGGAGAACACCGGGGAGCTGTTTTTT. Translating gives CAGPEENTGELFF.

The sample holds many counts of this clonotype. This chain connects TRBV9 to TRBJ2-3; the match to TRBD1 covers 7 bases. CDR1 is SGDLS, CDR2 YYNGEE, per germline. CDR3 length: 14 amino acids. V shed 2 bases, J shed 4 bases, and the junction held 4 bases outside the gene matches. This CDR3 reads CASSVTGMPDTQYF. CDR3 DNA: TGTGCCAGCAGCGTGACAGGGATGCCAGATACGCAGTATTTT.

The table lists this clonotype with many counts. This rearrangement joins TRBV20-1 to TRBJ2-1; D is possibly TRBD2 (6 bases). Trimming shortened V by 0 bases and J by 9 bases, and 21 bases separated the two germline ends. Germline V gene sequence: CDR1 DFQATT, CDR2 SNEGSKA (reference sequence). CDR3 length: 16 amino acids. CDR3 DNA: TGCAGTGCTAGAGATTCCCCTAGCGAGATTGCGGGTGAGCAGTTCTTC. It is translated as CSARDSPSEIAGEQFF.

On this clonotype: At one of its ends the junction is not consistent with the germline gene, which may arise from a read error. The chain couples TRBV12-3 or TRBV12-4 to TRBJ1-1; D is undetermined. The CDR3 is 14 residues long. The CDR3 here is CASSPRNSNTEASF. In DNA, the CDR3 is TGTGCCAGCAGTCCTCGGAATTCGAACACTGAAGCTTCCTTT.

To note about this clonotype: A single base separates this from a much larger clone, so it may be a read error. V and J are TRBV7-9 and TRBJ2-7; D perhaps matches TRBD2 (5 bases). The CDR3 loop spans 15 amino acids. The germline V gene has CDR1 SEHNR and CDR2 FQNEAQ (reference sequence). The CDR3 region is CASNLAQAKPYEQYF. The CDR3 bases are TGTGCCAGCAACTTAGCGCAGGCTAAGCCCTACGAGCAGTACTTC.

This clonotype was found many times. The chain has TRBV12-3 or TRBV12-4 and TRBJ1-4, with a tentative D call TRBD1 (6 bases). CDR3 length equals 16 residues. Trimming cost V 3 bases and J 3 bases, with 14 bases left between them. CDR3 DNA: TGTGCCAGCAGTTTGGGGGCCCGAGGCGCTAATGAAAAACTGTTTTTT. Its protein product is CASSLGARGANEKLFF.

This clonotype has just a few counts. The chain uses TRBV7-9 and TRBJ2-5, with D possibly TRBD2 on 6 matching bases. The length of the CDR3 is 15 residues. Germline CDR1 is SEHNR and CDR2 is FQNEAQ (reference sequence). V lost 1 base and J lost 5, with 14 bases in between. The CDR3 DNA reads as TGTGCCAGCAGCTTAGTCGCGGGATCGGGGGAGACCCAGTACTTC. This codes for CASSLVAGSGETQYF.

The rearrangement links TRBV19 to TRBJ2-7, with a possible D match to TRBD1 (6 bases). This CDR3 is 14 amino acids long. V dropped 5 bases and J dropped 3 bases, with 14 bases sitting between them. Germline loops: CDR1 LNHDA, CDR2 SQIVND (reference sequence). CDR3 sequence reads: CASSARGSFYEQYF. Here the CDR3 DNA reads TGTGCCAGTAGTGCCAGGGGATCCTTCTACGAGCAGTACTTC.

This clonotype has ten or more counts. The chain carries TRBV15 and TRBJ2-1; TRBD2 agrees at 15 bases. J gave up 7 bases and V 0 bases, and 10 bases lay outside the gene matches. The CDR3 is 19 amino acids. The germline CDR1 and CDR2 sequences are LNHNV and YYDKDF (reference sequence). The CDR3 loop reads CATSRDEEGLAGGGNEQFF. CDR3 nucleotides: TGTGCCACCAGCAGAGATGAAGAAGGACTAGCGGGAGGGGGTAATGAGCAGTTCTTC.

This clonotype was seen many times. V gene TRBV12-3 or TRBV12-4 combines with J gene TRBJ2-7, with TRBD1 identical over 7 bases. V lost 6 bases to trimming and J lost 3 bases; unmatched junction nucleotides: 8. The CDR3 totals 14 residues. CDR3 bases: TGTGCCAGCAGGGCCGGGGACAGAGTCTACGAGCAGTACTTC. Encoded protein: CASRAGDRVYEQYF.